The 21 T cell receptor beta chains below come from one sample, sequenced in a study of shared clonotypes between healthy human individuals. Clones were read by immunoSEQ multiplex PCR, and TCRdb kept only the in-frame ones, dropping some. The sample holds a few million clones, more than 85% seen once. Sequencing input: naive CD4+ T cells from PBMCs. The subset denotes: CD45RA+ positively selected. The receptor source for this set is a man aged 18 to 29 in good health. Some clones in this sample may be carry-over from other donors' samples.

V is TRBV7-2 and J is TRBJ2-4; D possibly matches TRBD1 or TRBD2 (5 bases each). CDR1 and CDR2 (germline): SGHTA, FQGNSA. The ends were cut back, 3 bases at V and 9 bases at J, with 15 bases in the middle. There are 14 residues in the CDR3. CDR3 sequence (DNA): TGTGCCAGCAGCTTGCGACGGGGCGAGGGCATTCAGTACTTC. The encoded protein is CASSLRRGEGIQYF.

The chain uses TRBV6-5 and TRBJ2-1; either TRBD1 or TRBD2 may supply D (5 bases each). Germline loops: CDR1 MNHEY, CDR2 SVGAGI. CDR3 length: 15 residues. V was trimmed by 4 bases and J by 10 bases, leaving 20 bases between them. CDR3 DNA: TGTGCCAGCAGTTCCCTCCGGGACCCCCTTGGGGAGCAGTTCTTC. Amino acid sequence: CASSSLRDPLGEQFF.

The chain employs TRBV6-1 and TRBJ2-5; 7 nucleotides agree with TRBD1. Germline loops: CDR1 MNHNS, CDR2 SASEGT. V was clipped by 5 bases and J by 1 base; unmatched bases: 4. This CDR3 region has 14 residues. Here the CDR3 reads CASSKDRVQETQYF. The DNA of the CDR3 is TGTGCCAGCAGTAAAGACAGGGTCCAAGAGACCCAGTACTTC.

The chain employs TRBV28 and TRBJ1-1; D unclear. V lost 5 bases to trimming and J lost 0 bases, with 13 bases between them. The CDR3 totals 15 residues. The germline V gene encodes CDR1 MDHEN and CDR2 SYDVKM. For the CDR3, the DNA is TGTGCCAGCAGTCTCTTTAGGACGGTGAACACTGAAGCTTTCTTT. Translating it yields CASSLFRTVNTEAFF. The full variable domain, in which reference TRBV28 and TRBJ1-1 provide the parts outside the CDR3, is DVKVTQSSRYLVKRTGEKVFLECVQDMDHENMFWYRQDPGLGLRLIYFSYDVKMKEKGDIPEGYSVSREKKERFSLILESASTNQTSMYLCASSLFRTVNTEAFFGQGTRLTVV.

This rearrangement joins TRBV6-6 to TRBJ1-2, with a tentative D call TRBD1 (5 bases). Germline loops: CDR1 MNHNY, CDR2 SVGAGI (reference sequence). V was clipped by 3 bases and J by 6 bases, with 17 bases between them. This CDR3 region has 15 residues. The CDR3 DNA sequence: TGTGCCAGCAGTTATGGGAGTCCGCAGGGTCATGGCTACACCTTC. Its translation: CASSYGSPQGHGYTF.

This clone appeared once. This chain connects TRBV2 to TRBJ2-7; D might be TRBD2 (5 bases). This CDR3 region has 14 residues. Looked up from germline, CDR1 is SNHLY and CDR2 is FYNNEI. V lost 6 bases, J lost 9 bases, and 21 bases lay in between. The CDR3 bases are TGTGCCAGCAGGGAGGCTCGCCTGGCGGGCTGGCAGTACTTC. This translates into CASREARLAGWQYF.

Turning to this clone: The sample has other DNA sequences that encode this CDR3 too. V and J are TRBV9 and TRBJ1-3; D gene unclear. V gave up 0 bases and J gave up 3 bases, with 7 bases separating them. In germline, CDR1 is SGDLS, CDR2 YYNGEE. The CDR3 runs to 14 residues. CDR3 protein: CASSVDRDGNTIYF. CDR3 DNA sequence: TGTGCCAGCAGCGTAGATAGGGATGGAAACACCATATATTTT. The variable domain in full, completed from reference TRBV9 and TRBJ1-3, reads DSGVTQTPKHLITATGQRVTLRCSPRSGDLSVYWYQQSLDQGLQFLIQYYNGEERAKGNILERFSAQQFPDLHSELNLSSLELGDSALYFCASSVDRDGNTIYFGEGSWLTVV.

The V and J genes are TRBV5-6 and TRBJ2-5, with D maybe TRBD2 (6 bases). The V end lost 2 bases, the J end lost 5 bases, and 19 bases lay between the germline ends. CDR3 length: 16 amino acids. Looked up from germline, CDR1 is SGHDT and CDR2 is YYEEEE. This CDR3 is CASSFERAASGETQYF. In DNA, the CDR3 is TGTGCCAGCAGCTTTGAGCGGGCTGCCTCCGGGGAGACCCAGTACTTC.

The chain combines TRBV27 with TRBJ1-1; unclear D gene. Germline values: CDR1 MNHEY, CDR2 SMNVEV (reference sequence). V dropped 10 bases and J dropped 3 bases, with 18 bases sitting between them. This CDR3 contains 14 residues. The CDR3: CATHPGRLDTEAFF. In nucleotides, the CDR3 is TGTGCCACCCACCCCGGCAGGCTAGACACTGAAGCTTTCTTT.

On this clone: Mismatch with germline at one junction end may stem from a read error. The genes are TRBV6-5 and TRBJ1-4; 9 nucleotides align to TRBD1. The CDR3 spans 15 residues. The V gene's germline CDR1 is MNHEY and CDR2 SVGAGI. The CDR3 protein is CASSNSGTGNEKLFF. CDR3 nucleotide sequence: TGTGCCAGCAGTAACTCCGGGACAGGGAATGAAAAACTGTTTTTT.

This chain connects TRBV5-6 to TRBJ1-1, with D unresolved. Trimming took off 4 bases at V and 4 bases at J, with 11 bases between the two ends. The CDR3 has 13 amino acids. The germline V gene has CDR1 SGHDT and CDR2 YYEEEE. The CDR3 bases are TGTGCCAGCAGCCGGACCCGGGGCACTGAAGCTTTCTTT. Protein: CASSRTRGTEAFF.

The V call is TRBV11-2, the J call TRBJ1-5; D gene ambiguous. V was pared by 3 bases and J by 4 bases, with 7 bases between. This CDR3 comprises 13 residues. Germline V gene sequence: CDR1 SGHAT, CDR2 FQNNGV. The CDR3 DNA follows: TGTGCCAGCAGCTTGTACATGAATCAGCCCCAGCATTTT. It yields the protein CASSLYMNQPQHF.

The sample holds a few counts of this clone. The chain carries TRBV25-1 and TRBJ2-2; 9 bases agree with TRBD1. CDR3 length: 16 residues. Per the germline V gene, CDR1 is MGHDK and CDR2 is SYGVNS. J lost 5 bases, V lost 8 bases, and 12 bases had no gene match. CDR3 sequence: CASSRQGGGWTGELFF. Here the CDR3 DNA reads TGTGCCAGCTCTCGACAGGGGGGAGGTTGGACCGGGGAGCTGTTTTTT. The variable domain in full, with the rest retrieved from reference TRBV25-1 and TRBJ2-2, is EADIYQTPRYLVIGTGKKITLECSQTMGHDKMYWYQQDPGMELHLIHYSYGVNSTEKGDLSSESTVSRIRTEHFPLTLESARPSHTSQYLCASSRQGGGWTGELFFGEGSRLTVL.

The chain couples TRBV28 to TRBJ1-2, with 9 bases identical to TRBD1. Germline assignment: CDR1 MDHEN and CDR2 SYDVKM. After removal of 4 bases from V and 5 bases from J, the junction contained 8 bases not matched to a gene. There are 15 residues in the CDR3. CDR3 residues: CASSSPGTGWYGYTF. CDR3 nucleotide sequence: TGTGCCAGCAGTTCCCCCGGGACAGGGTGGTATGGCTACACCTTC.

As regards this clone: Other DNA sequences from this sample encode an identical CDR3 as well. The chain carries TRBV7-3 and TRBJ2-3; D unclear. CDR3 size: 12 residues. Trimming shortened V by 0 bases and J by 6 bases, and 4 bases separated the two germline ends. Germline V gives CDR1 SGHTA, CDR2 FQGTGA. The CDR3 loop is CASSLTGDTQYF. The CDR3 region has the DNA TGTGCCAGCAGCTTAACCGGGGATACGCAGTATTTT.

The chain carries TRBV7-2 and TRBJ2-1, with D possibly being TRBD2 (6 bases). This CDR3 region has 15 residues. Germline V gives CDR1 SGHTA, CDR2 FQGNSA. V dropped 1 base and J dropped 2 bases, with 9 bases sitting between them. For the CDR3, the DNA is TGTGCCAGCAGCTTAGTAGCGGTAACCTACAATGAGCAGTTCTTC. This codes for CASSLVAVTYNEQFF. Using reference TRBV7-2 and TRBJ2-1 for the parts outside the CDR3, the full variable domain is GAGVSQSPSNKVTEKGKDVELRCDPISGHTALYWYRQSLGQGLEFLIYFQGNSAPDKSGLPSDRFSAERTGGSVSTLTIQRTQQEDSAVYLCASSLVAVTYNEQFFGPGTRLTVL.

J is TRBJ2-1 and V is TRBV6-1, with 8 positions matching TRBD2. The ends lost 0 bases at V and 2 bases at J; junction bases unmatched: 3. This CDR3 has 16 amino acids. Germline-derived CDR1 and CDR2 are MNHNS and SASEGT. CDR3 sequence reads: CASSEAGREAYNEQFF. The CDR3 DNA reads TGTGCCAGCAGTGAAGCGGGGCGGGAGGCCTACAATGAGCAGTTCTTC.

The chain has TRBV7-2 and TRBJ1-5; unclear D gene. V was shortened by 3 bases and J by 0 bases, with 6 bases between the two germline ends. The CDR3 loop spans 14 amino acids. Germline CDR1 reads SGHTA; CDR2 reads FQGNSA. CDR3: CASSFDTSNQPQHF. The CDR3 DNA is TGTGCCAGCAGCTTCGACACTAGCAATCAGCCCCAGCATTTT.

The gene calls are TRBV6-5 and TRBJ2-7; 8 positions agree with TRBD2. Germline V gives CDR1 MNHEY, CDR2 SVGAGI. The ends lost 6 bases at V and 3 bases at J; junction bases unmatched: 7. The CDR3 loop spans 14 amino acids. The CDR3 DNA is TGTGCCAGCAGGCCACCCGGGACTAGCTACGAGCAGTACTTC. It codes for CASRPPGTSYEQYF.

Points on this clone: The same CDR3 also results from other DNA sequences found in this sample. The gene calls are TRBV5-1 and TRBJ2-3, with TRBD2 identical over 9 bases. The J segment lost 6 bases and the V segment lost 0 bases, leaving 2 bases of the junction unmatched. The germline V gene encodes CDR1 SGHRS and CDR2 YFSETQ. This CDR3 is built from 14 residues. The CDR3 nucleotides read TGCGCCAGCAGCTTGGGGCGGGAGGGGGATACGCAGTATTTT. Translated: CASSLGREGDTQYF.

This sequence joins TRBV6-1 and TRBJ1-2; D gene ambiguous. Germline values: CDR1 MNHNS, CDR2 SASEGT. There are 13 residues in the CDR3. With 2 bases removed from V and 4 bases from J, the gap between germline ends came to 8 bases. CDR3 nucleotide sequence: TGTGCCAGCAGTGAAAGGCCAGTCTATGGCTACACCTTC. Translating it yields CASSERPVYGYTF.